The clone carrying this T cell receptor (beta chain) is classed as medium-sized. What it binds is not known. Only in-frame clones appear in the TCRdb table, and some are missing; sequencing was by immunoSEQ multiplex PCR. The sample holds thousands of clones, 55% to 75% seen once. V trimming: 0 bases; J trimming: 0 bases; junction bases outside the gene matches: 11. The CDR3 totals 19 residues. Germline loops: CDR1 KGHSH, CDR2 LQKENI. The sample originates from a study of coeliac disease. Overall study findings and caveats: Most TRB amino acid sequences occurred in only one sample. In active celiac disease, intraepithelial and lamina propria TRB and TRG repertoires were less clonal than controls. The authors judged this method unsuitable for unbiased gliadin-specific T cell detection. Known gliadin-specific TRB sequences: 9 of 18 coeliac samples, only 1 of 6 controls.

Cells were frozen in aliquots of 500,000, and one aliquot per fraction was sequenced. The V and J genes are TRBV18 and TRBJ2-1; TRBD2 matches at 7 bases. Sequencing used lamina propria lymphocytes from the gut. This TCR derives from a woman aged 18 to 35 with active celiac disease. The DNA of the CDR3 is TGTGCCAGCTCACCACCGGTTCAGCCTAGCGGTAGCTCCTACAATGAGCAGTTCTTC. Its translation is CASSPPVQPSGSSYNEQFF.